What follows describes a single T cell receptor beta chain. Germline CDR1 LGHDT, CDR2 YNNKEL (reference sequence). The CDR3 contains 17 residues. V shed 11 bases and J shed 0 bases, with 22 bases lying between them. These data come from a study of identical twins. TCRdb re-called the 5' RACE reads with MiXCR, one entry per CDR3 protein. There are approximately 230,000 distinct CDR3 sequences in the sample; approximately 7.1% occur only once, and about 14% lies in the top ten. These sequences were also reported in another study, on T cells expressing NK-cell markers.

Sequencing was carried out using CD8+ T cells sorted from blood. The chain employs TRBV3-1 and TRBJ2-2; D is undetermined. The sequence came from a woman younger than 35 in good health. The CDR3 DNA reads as TGTGCCTCCTGCAAAGATCTCACGGAGTCGAACACCGGGGAGCTGTTTTTT. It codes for CASCKDLTESNTGELFF.